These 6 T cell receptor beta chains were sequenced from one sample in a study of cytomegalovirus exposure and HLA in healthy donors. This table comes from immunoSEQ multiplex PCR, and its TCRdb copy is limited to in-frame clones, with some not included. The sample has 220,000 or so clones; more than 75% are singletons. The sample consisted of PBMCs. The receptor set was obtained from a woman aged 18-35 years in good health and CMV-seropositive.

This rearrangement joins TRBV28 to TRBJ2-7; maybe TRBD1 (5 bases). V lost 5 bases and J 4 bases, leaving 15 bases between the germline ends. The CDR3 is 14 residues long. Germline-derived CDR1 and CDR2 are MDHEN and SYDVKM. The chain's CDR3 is CASSPSGALYEQYF. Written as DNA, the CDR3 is TGTGCCAGCAGTCCCTCTGGGGCACTATACGAGCAGTACTTC.

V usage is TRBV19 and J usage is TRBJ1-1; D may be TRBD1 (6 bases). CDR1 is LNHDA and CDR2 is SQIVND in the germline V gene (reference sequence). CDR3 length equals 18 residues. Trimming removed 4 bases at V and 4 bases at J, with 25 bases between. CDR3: CASSKKSDGAGVSTEAFF. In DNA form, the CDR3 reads TGTGCCAGTAGTAAAAAATCCGACGGGGCAGGGGTGAGCACTGAAGCTTTCTTT.

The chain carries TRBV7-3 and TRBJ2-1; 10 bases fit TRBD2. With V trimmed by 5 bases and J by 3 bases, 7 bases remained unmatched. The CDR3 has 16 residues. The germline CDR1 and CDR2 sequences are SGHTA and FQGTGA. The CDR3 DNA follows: TGTGCCAGCAGCATCTCAGCGGGAGGGAACTACAATGAGCAGTTCTTC. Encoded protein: CASSISAGGNYNEQFF.

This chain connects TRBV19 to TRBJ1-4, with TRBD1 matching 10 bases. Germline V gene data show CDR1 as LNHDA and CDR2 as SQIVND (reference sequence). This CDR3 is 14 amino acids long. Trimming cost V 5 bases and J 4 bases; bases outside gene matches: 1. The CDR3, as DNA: TGTGCCAGTAGTTGGGACAGGGGTAATGAAAAACTGTTTTTT. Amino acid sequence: CASSWDRGNEKLFF.

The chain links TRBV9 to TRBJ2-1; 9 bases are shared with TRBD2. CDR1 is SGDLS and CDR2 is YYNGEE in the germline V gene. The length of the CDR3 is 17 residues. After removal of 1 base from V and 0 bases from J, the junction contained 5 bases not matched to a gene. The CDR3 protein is CASSVRSGGYSYNEQFF. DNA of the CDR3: TGTGCCAGCAGCGTACGGAGCGGGGGGTACTCCTACAATGAGCAGTTCTTC.

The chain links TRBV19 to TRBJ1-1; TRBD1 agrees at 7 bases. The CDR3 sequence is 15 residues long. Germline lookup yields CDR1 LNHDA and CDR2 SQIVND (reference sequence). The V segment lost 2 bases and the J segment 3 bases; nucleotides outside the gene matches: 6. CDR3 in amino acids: CASSIQTGSYTEAFF. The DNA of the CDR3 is TGTGCCAGTAGTATACAGACAGGGAGTTACACTGAAGCTTTCTTT.